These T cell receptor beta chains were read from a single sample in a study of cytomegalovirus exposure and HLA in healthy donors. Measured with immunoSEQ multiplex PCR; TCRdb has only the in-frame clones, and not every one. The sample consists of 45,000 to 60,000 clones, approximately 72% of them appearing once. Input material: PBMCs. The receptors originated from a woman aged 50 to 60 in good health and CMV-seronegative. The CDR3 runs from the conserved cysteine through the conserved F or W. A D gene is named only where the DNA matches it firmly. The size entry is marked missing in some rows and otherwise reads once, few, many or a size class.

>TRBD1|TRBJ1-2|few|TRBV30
CARDGTGDGDYGYTF
TGTGCCCGAGACGGGACAGGGGATGGGGACTATGGCTACACCTTC
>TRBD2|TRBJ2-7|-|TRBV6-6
CASQVSGRNYEQYF
TGTGCCAGCCAAGTCAGCGGGAGGAACTACGAGCAGTACTTC
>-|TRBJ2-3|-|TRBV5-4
CASSLQGSRDTQYF
TGTGCCAGCAGCTTGCAGGGGTCGAGAGATACGCAGTATTTT
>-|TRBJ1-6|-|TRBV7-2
CASSLSGYNSPLHF
TGTGCCAGCAGCTTAAGCGGCTATAATTCACCCCTCCACTTT
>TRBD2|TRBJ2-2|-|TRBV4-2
CASSQGGGTGELFF
TGTGCCAGCAGCCAAGGGGGGGGCACCGGGGAGCTGTTTTTT
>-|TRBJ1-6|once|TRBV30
CAWSPPRGGSPLHF
TGTGCCTGGAGTCCTCCAAGGGGCGGTTCACCCCTCCACTTT
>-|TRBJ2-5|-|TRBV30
CAWSVHSQETQYF
TGTGCCTGGAGTGTCCACTCCCAAGAGACCCAGTACTTC
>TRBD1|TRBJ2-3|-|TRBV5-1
CASSLEQGWTADTQYF
TGCGCCAGCAGCCTAGAACAGGGGTGGACGGCAGATACGCAGTATTTT
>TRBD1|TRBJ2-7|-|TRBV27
CASSSGTELGNEQYF
TGTGCCAGCAGTTCGGGGACAGAACTGGGCAACGAGCAGTACTTC
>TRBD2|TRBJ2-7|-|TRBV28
CASSLFDPGTSGRARYEQYF
TGTGCCAGCAGTTTATTCGATCCCGGGACTAGCGGGAGGGCCCGGTACGAGCAGTACTTC
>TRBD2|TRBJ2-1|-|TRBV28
CASSLSPKTSGGGSYNEQFF
TGTGCCAGCAGTTTATCCCCCAAGACTAGCGGGGGAGGCTCCTACAATGAGCAGTTCTTC
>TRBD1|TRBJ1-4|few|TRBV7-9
CASSPDRGNEKLFF
TGTGCCAGCAGCCCGGACAGGGGGAATGAAAAACTGTTTTTT
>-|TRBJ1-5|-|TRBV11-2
CASSFAGVQPQHF
TGTGCCAGCAGCTTCGCAGGGGTCCAGCCCCAGCATTTT
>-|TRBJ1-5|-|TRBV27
CASSFEGGSPQHF
TGTGCCAGCAGTTTCGAGGGGGGGAGTCCCCAGCATTTT
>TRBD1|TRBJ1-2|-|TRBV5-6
CASSLGTGPEGYTF
TGTGCCAGCAGCTTAGGGACAGGGCCTGAGGGCTACACCTTC
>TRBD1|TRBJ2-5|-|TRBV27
CASRQTGYETQYF
TGTGCCAGCAGGCAGACAGGGTACGAGACCCAGTACTTC
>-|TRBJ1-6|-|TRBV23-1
CASLRGLHF
TGCGCCAGCCTCCGGGGACTCCACTTT
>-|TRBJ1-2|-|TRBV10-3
CAIRPGDTNYGYTF
TGTGCCATCAGACCCGGGGACACTAACTATGGCTACACCTTC
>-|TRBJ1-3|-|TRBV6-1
CASSEGGGTGNTIYF
TGTGCCAGCAGTGAAGGGGGGGGTACCGGAAACACCATATATTTT
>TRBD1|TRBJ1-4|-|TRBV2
CASRGRGDEKLFF
TGTGCCAGCAGGGGCAGGGGGGACGAAAAACTGTTTTTT
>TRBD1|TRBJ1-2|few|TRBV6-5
CASNRQGGGYTF
TGTGCCAGCAACCGACAGGGTGGTGGCTACACCTTC
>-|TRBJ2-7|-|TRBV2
CASSQENNYEQYF
TGTGCCAGCAGCCAGGAAAACAACTACGAGCAGTACTTC
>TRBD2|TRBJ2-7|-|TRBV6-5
CASSYSIAGRGYEQYF
TGTGCCAGCAGTTACTCGATTGCAGGGCGGGGGTACGAGCAGTACTTC
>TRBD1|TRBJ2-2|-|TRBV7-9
CANDRVTGELFF
TGTGCCAACGACAGGGTTACCGGGGAGCTGTTTTTT
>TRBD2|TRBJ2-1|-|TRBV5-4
CASSLAAFGLATNNEQFF
TGTGCCAGCAGCTTGGCGGCCTTTGGACTAGCGACTAACAATGAGCAGTTCTTC
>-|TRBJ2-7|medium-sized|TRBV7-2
CASSVDSLEVREQYF
TGTGCCAGCAGCGTGGACTCGCTCGAGGTGAGGGAGCAGTACTTC
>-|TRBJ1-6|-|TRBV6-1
CASSKGDNSPLHF
TGTGCCAGCAGTAAGGGGGATAATTCACCCCTCCACTTT
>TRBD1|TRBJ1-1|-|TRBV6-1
CASREQGAIWTEAFF
TGTGCCAGCCGGGAGCAGGGGGCGATATGGACTGAAGCTTTCTTT
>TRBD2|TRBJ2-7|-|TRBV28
CASRMNSGRGEQYF
TGTGCCAGCAGGATGAATAGCGGGAGGGGAGAGCAGTACTTC
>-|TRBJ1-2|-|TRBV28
CASSYDKKYGYTF
TGTGCCAGCAGTTATGACAAAAAATATGGCTACACCTTC
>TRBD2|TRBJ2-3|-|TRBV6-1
CASSELGLAGADTQYF
TGTGCCAGCAGTGAACTGGGACTAGCGGGGGCAGATACGCAGTATTTT
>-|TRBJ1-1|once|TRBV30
CAWISGFHTEAFF
TGTGCCTGGATATCGGGGTTTCACACTGAAGCTTTCTTT
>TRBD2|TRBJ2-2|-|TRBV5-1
CASSGGLAGELFF
TGCGCCAGCAGCGGGGGACTAGCCGGGGAGCTGTTTTTT
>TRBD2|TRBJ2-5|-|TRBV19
CASSAGLAGQETQYF
TGTGCCAGTAGTGCCGGACTAGCGGGTCAAGAGACCCAGTACTTC
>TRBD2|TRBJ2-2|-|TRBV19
CASTRLAGVTGELFF
TGTGCCAGTACCCGACTAGCGGGGGTAACCGGGGAGCTGTTTTTT
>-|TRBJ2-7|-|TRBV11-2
CASSLGALYEQYF
TGTGCCAGCAGCCTGGGGGCTTTATACGAGCAGTACTTC
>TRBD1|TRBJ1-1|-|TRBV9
CASSVVTGGARNTEAFF
TGTGCCAGCAGCGTAGTAACAGGGGGGGCCAGGAACACTGAAGCTTTCTTT
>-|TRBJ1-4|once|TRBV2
CASSEGGTSHEKLFF
TGTGCCAGCAGCGAGGGCGGGACTTCCCATGAAAAACTGTTTTTT
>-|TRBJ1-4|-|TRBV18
CASSPSATNEKLFF
TGTGCCAGCTCACCGTCCGCAACTAATGAAAAACTGTTTTTT
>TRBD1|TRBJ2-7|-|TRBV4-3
CASSEGTGRYEQYF
TGCGCCAGCAGTGAAGGGACAGGGCGCTACGAGCAGTACTTC
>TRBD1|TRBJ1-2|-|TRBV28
CASITGTGGYTF
TGTGCCAGCATCACTGGGACAGGAGGCTACACCTTC
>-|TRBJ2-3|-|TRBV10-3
CASSSVSGDTQYF
TGTGCCAGCTCCTCCGTAAGCGGAGATACGCAGTATTTT
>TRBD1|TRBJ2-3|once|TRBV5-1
CASSLAGGQGRDTQYF
TGCGCCAGCAGCTTGGCGGGAGGACAGGGGAGAGATACGCAGTATTTT
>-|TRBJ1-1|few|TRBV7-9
CASSLADTPSSIEAFF
TGTGCCAGCAGCTTAGCAGACACACCGAGTAGTATCGAAGCTTTCTTT
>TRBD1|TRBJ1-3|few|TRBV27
CASSSDRAPGNTIYF
TGTGCCAGCAGCTCTGACAGGGCCCCTGGAAACACCATATATTTT
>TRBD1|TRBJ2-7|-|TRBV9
CASSVGEGASEQYF
TGTGCCAGCAGCGTAGGAGAGGGGGCGTCGGAGCAGTACTTC